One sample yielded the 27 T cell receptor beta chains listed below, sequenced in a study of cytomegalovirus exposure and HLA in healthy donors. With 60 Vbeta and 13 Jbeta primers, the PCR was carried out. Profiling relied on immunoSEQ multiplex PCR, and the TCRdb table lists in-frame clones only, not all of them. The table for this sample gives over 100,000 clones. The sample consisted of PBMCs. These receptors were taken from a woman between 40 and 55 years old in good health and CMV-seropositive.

The CDR3 here is CASSQEGTGPLFYNEQFF. The CDR3 DNA is TGTGCCAGCAGCCAAGAGGGGACAGGGCCCTTATTTTACAATGAGCAGTTCTTC. The gene calls are TRBV14 and TRBJ2-1, with TRBD1 matching over 9 bases. Germline V gives CDR1 SGHDN, CDR2 FVKESK. Trimming cost V 0 bases and J 4 bases; bases outside gene matches: 10. The CDR3 has 18 residues.

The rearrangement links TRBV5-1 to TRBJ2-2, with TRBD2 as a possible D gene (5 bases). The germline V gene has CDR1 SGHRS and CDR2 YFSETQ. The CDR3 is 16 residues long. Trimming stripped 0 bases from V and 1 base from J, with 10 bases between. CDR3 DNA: TGCGCCAGCAGCTTGGGGAGCGGAGGGAACACCGGGGAGCTGTTTTTT. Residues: CASSLGSGGNTGELFF.

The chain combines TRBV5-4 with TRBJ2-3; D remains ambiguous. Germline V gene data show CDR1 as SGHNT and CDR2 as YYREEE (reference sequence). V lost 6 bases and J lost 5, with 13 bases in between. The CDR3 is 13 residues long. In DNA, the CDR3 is TGTGCCAGCACCATTTGGGCTAAAGATACGCAGTATTTT. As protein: CASTIWAKDTQYF.

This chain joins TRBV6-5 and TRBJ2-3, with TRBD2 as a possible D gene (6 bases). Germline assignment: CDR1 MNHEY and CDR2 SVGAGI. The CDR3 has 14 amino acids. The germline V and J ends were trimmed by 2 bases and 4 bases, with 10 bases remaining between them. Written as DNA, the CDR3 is TGTGCCAGCAGTTACCGCGGGACGGCAGATACGCAGTATTTT. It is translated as CASSYRGTADTQYF.

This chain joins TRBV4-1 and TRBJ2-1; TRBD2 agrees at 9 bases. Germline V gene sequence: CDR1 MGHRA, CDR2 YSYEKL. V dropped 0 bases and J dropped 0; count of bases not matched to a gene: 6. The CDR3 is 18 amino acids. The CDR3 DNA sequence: TGCGCCAGCAGCCAAGAGATTAGCGGGAGCCTCTCCTACAATGAGCAGTTCTTC. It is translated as CASSQEISGSLSYNEQFF.

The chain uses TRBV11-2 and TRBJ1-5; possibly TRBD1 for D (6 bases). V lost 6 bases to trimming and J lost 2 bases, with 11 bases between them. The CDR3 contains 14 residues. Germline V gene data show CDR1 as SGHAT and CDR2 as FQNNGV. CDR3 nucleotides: TGTGCCAGCAGGGCAGGGGTTGGCAATCAGCCCCAGCATTTT. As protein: CASRAGVGNQPQHF.

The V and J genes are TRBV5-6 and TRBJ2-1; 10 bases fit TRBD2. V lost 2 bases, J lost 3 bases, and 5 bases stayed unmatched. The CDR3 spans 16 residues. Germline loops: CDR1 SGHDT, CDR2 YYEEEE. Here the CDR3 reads CASSFLAGVYYNEQFF. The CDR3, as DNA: TGTGCCAGCAGCTTCCTAGCGGGAGTTTACTACAATGAGCAGTTCTTC.

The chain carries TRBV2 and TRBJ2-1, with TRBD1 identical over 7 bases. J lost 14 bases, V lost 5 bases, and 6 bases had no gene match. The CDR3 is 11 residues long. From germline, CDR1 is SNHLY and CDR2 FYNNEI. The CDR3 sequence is CASSTTGMEFF. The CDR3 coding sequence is TGTGCCAGCAGTACGACAGGGATGGAGTTCTTC.

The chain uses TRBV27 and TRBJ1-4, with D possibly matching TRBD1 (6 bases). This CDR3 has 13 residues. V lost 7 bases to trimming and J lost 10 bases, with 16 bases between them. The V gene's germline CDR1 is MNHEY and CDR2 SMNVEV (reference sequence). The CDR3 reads CASTTAGGGKLFF. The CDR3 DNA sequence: TGTGCCAGCACCACCGCGGGAGGGGGAAAACTGTTTTTT.

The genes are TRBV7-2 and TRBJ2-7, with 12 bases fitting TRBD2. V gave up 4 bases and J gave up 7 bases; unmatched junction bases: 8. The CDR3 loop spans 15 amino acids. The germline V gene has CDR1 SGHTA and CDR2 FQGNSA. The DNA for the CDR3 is TGTGCCAGCAGCTCTCGGACTAGCGGGAAGGGAGAGCAGTACTTC. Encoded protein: CASSSRTSGKGEQYF.

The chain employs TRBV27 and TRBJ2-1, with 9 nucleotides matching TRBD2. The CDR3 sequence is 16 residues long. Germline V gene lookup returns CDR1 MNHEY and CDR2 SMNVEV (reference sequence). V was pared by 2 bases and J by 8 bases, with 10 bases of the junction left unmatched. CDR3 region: CASSLRGGRASDEQFF. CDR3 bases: TGTGCCAGCAGTTTACGTGGCGGGAGGGCCTCGGATGAGCAGTTCTTC.

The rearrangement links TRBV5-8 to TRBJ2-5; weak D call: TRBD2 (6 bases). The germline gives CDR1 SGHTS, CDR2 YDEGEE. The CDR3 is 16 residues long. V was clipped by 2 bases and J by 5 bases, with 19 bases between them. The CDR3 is CASSFSLRGSRETQYF. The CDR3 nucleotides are TGTGCCAGCAGCTTCAGCTTACGGGGGTCGCGGGAGACCCAGTACTTC.

The CDR3 DNA sequence: TGTGCCAGCAGTTACTCGGTAGCGGGAGAAGTTACGCAGTATTTT. Translation: CASSYSVAGEVTQYF. V is TRBV6-5 and J is TRBJ2-3, with 9 bases aligning to TRBD2. The CDR3 loop spans 15 amino acids. V trimming: 0 bases; J trimming: 8 bases; junction bases outside the gene matches: 6. Germline V gene lookup returns CDR1 MNHEY and CDR2 SVGAGI.

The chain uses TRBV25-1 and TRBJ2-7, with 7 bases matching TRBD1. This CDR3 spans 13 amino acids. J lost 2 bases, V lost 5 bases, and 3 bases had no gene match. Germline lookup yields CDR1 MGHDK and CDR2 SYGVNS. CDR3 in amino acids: CASSRQGTYEQYF. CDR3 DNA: TGTGCCAGCAGTAGACAGGGAACCTACGAGCAGTACTTC.

The CDR3 reads CASLSGLAGDTQYF. The CDR3 nucleotides read TGTGCCAGCCTGTCCGGACTAGCGGGAGATACGCAGTATTTT. The V and J genes are TRBV28 and TRBJ2-3; 11 nucleotides line up with TRBD2. CDR3 length: 14 residues. V lost 8 bases and J lost 5; bases outside the gene matches: 6. CDR1 MDHEN and CDR2 SYDVKM come from the germline V gene. The complete variable domain, with remaining parts taken from reference TRBV28 and TRBJ2-3, reads DVKVTQSSRYLVKRTGEKVFLECVQDMDHENMFWYRQDPGLGLRLIYFSYDVKMKEKGDIPEGYSVSREKKERFSLILESASTNQTSMYLCASLSGLAGDTQYFGPGTRLTVL.

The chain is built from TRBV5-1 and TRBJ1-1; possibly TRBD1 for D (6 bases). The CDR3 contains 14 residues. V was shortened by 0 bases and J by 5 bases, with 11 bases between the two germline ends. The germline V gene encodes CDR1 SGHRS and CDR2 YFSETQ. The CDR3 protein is CASSLVSGVTEAFF. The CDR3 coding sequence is TGCGCCAGCAGCTTGGTGTCAGGGGTTACTGAAGCTTTCTTT. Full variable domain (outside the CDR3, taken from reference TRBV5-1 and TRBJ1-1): KAGVTQTPRYLIKTRGQQVTLSCSPISGHRSVSWYQQTPGQGLQFLFEYFSETQRNKGNFPGRFSGRQFSNSRSEMNVSTLELGDSALYLCASSLVSGVTEAFFGQGTRLTVV.

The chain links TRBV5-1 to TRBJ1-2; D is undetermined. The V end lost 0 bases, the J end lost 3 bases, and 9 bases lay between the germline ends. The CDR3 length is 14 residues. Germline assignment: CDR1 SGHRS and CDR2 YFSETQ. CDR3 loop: CASSLARTDYGYTF. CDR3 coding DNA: TGCGCCAGCAGCTTGGCAAGGACTGACTATGGCTACACCTTC.

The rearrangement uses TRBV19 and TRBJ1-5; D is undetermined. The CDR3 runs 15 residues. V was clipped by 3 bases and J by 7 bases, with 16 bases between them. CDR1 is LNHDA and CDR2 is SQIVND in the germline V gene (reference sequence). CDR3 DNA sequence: TGTGCCAGTAGTATCGACCGGGAAGGGTACCAGCCCCAGCATTTT. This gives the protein CASSIDREGYQPQHF.

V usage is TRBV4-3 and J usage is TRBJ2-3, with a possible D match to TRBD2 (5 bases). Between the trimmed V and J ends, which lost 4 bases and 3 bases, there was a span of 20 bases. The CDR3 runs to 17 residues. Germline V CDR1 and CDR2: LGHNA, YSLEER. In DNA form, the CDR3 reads TGCGCCAGCAGCCGTCTGACCTTGGGAGACGGAACAGATACGCAGTATTTT. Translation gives CASSRLTLGDGTDTQYF.

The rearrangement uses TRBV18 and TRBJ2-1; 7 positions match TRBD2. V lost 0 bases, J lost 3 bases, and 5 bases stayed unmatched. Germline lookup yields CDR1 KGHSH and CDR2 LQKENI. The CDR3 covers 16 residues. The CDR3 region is CASSPPAGEGYNEQFF. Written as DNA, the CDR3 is TGTGCCAGCTCACCACCGGCGGGAGAGGGCTACAATGAGCAGTTCTTC.

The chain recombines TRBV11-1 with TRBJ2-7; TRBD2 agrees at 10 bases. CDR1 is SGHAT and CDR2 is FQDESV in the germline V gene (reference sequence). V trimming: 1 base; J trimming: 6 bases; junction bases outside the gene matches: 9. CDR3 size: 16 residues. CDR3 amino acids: CASSLGVASGSGEQYF. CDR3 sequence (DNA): TGTGCCAGCAGCTTAGGTGTGGCTAGCGGGAGTGGCGAGCAGTACTTC. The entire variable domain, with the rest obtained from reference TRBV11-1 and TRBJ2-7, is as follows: EAEVAQSPRYKITEKSQAVAFWCDPISGHATLYWYRQILGQGPELLVQFQDESVVDDSQLPKDRFSAERLKGVDSTLKIQPAELGDSAMYLCASSLGVASGSGEQYFGPGTRLTVT.

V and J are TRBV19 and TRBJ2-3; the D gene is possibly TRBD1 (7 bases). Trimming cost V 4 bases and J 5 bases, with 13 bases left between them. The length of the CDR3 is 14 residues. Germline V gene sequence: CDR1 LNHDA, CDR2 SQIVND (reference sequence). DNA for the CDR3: TGTGCCAGTAGTACCCCAGGGGGAGGAGATACGCAGTATTTT. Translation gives CASSTPGGGDTQYF. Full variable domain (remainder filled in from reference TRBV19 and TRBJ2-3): DGGITQSPKYLFRKEGQNVTLSCEQNLNHDAMYWYRQDPGQGLRLIYYSQIVNDFQKGDIAEGYSVSREKKESFPLTVTSAQKNPTAFYLCASSTPGGGDTQYFGPGTRLTVL.

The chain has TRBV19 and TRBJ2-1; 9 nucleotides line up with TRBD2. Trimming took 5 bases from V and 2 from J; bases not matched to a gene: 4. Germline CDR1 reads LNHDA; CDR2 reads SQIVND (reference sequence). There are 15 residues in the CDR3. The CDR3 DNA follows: TGTGCCAGTAGTCCCCGACTAGCGGCCTACAATGAGCAGTTCTTC. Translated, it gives CASSPRLAAYNEQFF.

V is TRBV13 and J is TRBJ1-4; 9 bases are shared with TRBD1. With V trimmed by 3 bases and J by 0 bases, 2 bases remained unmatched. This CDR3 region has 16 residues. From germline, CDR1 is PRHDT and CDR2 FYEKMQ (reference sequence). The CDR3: CASSFGQGPTNEKLFF. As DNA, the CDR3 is TGTGCCAGCAGCTTTGGACAGGGGCCAACTAATGAAAAACTGTTTTTT.

In DNA, the CDR3 is TGCGCCAGCAGCCAAGTTGGGACAGGGGTGAACAATGAGCAGTTCTTC. Its translation is CASSQVGTGVNNEQFF. The rearrangement joins TRBV4-1 to TRBJ2-1; 10 bases match TRBD1. CDR1 is MGHRA, CDR2 YSYEKL, per germline. The junction had 5 bases not matched to a gene; V was cut back by 1 base and J by 5 bases. This CDR3 region has 16 residues.

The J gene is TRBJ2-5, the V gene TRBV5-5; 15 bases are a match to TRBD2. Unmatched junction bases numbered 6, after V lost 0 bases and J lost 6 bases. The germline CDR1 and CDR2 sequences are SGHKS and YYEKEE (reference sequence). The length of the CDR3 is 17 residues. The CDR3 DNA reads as TGTGCCAGCAGCTTGGGGACTAGCGGGAGGGCCCTTCAGACCCAGTACTTC. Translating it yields CASSLGTSGRALQTQYF.

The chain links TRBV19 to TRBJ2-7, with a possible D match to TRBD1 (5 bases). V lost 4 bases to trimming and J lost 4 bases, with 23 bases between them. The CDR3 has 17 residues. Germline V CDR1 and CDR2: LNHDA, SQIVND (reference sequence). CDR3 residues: CASSTAGFTGGHYEQYF. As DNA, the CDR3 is TGTGCCAGTAGTACGGCCGGTTTTACCGGTGGACATTACGAGCAGTACTTC.